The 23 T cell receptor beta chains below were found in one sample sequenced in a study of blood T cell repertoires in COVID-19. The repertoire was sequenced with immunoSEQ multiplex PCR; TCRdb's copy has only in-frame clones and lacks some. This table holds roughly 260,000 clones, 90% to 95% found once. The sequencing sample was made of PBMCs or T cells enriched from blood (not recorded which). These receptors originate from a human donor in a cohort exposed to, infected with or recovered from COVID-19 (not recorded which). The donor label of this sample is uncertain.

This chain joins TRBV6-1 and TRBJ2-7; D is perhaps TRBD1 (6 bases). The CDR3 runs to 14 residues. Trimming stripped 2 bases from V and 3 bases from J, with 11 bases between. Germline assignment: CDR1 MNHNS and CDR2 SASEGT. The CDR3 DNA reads TGTGCCAGCAGTGAACTTAGGGGGTTCTACGAGCAGTACTTC. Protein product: CASSELRGFYEQYF.

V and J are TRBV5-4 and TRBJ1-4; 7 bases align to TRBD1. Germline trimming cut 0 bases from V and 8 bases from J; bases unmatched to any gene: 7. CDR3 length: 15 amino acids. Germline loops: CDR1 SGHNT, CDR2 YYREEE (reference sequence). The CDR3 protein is CASSLGSGGGEKLFF. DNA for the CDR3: TGTGCCAGCAGCTTGGGATCAGGAGGGGGCGAAAAACTGTTTTTT.

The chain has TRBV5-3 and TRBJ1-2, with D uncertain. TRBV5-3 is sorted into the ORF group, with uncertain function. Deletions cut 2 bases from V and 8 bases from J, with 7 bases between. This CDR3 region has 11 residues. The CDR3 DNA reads TGTGCCAGAAGCTTCTCTAGGGGCTACACCTTC. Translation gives CARSFSRGYTF.

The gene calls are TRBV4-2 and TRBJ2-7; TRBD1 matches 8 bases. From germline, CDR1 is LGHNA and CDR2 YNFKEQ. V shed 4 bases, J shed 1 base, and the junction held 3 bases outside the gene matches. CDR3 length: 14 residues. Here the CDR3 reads CASSPDRESYEQYF. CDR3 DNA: TGTGCCAGCAGCCCGGACAGGGAATCCTACGAGCAGTACTTC.

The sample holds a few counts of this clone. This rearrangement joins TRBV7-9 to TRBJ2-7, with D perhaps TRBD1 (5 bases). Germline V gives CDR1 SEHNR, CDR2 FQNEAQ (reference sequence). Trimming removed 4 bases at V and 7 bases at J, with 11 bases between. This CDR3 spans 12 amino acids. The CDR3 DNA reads TGTGCCAGCAGCTATACAGGAGAGGAGCAGTACTTC. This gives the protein CASSYTGEEQYF.

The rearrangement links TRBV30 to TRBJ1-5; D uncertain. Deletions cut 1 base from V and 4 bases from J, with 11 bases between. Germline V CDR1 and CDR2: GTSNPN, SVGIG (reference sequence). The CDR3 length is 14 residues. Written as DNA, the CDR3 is TGTGCCTGGAGTGCCCTAAGAGGTAATCAGCCCCAGCATTTT. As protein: CAWSALRGNQPQHF.

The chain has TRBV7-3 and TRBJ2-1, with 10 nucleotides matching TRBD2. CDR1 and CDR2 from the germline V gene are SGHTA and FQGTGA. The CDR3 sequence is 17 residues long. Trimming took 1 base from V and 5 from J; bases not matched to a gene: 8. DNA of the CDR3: TGTGCCAGCAGCTTAAGAGCGGGCCTAGCGGGGGACAATGAGCAGTTCTTC. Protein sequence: CASSLRAGLAGDNEQFF. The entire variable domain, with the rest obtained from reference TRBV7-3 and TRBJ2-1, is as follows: GAGVSQTPSNKVTEKGKYVELRCDPISGHTALYWYRQSLGQGPEFLIYFQGTGAADDSGLPNDRFFAVRPEGSVSTLKIQRTERGDSAVYLCASSLRAGLAGDNEQFFGPGTRLTVL.

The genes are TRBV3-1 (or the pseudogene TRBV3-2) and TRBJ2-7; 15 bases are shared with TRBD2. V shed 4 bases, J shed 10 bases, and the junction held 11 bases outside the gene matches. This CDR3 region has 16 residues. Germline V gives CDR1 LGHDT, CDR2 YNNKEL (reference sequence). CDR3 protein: CASSPQGGLAGGSQYF. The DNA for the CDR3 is TGTGCCAGCAGCCCTCAGGGAGGACTAGCGGGGGGGAGTCAGTACTTC.

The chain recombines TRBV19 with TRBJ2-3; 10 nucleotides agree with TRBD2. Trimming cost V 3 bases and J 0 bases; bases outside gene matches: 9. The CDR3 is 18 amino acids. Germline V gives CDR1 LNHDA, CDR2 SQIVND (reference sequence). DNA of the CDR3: TGTGCCAGTAGTATGATTGCTAGCGGGGGCTTTAGCACAGATACGCAGTATTTT. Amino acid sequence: CASSMIASGGFSTDTQYF.

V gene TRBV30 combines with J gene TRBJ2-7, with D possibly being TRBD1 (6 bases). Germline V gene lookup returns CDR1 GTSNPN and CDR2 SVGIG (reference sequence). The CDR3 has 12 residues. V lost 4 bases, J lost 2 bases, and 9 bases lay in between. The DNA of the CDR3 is TGTGCCTGGACAGGGGTTGCCTACGAGCAGTACTTC. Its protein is CAWTGVAYEQYF.

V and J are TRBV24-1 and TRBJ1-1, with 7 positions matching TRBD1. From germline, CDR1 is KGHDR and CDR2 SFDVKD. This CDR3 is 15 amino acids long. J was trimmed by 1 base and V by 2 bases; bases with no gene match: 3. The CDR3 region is CATSDSSGGNTEAFF. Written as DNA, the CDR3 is TGTGCCACCAGTGATTCGTCAGGGGGGAACACTGAAGCTTTCTTT.

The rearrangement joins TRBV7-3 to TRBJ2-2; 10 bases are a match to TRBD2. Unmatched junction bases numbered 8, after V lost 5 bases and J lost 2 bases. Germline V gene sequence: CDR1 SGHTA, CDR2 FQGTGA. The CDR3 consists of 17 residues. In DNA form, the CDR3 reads TGTGCCAGCAGCGTGGCTAGCGGGGGCCTTAACACCGGGGAGCTGTTTTTT. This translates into CASSVASGGLNTGELFF. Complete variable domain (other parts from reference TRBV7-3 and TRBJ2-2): GAGVSQTPSNKVTEKGKYVELRCDPISGHTALYWYRQSLGQGPEFLIYFQGTGAADDSGLPNDRFFAVRPEGSVSTLKIQRTERGDSAVYLCASSVASGGLNTGELFFGEGSRLTVL.

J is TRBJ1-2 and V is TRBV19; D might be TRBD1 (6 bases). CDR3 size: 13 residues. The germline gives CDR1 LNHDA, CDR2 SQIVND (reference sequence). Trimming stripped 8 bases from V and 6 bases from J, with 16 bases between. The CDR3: CASGRRGSHGYTF. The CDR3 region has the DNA TGTGCCAGTGGGAGAAGGGGGTCCCATGGCTACACCTTC.

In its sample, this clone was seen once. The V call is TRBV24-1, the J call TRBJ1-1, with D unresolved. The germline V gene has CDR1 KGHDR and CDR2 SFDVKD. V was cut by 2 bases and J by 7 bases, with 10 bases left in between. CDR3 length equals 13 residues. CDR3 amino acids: CATSDYSQNEAFF. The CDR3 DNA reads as TGTGCCACCAGTGATTATTCCCAGAATGAAGCTTTCTTT.

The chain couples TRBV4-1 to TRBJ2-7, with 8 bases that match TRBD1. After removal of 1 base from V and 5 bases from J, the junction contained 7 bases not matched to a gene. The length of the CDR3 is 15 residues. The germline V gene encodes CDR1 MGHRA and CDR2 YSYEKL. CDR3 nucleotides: TGCGCCAGCAGCCAAGTTGACAACAGGGGGAACGAGCAGTACTTC. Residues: CASSQVDNRGNEQYF.

CDR3 in amino acids: CASSTRQGRWVAEAFF. The CDR3 DNA sequence: TGTGCCAGTAGTACACGACAGGGGCGGTGGGTCGCTGAAGCTTTCTTT. The chain joins TRBV19 to TRBJ1-1; 8 nucleotides align to TRBD1. The ends lost 4 bases at V and 6 bases at J; junction bases unmatched: 13. The CDR3 runs 16 residues. CDR1 and CDR2 (germline): LNHDA, SQIVND (reference sequence).

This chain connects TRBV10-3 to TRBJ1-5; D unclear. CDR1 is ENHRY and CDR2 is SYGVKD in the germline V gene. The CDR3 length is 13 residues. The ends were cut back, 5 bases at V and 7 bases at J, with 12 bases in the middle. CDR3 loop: CAISTQEGQPQHF. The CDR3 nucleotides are TGTGCCATCAGTACCCAGGAAGGACAGCCCCAGCATTTT.

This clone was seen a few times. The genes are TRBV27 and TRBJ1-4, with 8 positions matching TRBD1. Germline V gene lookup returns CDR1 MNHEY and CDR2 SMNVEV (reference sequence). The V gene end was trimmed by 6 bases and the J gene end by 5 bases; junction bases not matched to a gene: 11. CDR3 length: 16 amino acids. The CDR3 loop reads CASSPTRGQENEKLFF. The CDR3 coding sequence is TGTGCCAGCAGCCCGACGAGGGGACAGGAAAATGAAAAACTGTTTTTT.

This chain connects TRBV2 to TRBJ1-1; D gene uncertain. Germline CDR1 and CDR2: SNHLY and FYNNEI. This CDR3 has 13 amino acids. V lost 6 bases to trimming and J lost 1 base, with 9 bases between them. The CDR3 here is CASRVDTNTEAFF. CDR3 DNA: TGTGCCAGCAGGGTCGACACGAACACTGAAGCTTTCTTT.

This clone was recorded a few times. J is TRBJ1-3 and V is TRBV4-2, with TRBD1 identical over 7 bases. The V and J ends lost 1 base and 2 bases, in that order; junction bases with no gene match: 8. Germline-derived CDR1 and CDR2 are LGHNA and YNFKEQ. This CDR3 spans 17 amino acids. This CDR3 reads CASSQAQGGEPGNTIYF. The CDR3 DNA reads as TGTGCCAGCAGCCAAGCGCAGGGGGGAGAGCCTGGAAACACCATATATTTT.

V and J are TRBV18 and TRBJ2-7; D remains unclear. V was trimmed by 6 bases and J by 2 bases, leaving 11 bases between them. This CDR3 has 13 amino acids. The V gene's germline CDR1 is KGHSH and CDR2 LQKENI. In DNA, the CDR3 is TGTGCCAGCTCGCCGGGTCGGGCCTACGAGCAGTACTTC. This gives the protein CASSPGRAYEQYF.

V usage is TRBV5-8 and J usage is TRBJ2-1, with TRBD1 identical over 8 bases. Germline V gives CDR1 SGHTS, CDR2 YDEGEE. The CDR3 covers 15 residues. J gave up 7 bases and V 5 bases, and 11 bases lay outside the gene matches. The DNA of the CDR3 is TGTGCCAGCAGGGGGCCCGGACAGGGAAGGAATGAGCAGTTCTTC. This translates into CASRGPGQGRNEQFF.

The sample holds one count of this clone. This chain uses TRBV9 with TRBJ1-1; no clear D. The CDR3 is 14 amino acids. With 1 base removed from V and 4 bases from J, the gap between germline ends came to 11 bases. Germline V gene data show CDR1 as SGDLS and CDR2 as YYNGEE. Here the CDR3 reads CASSVNREPTEAFF. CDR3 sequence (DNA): TGTGCCAGCAGCGTAAACCGGGAGCCCACTGAAGCTTTCTTT. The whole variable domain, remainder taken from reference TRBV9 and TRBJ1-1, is DSGVTQTPKHLITATGQRVTLRCSPRSGDLSVYWYQQSLDQGLQFLIQYYNGEERAKGNILERFSAQQFPDLHSELNLSSLELGDSALYFCASSVNREPTEAFFGQGTRLTVV.